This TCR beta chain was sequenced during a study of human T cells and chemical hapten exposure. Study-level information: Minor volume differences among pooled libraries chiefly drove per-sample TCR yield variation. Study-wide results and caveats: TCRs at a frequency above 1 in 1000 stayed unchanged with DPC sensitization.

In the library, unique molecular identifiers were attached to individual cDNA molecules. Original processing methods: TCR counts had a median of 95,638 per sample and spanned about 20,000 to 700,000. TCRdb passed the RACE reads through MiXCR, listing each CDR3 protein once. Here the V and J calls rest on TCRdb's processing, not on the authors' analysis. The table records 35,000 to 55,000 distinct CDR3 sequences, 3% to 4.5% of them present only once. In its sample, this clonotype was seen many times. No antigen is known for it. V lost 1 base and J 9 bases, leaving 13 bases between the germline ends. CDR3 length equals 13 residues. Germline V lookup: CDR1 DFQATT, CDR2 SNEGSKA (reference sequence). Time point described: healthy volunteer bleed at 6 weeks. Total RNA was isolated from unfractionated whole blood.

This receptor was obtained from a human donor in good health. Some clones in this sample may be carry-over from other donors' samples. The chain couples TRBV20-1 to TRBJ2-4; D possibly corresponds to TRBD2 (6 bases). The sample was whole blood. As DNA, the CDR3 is TGCAGTGCTAGAGGGGACTCCCGTTCCATTCAGTACTTC. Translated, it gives CSARGDSRSIQYF.